This is a list of T cell receptor beta chains from one sample in a study of blood T cells in healthy people across ages. TCRdb recomputed calls from the 5' RACE reads with MiXCR, one row per CDR3 protein. This sample yields just under 550,000 distinct CDR3 sequences, of which nearly 25% are seen a single time; 8.7% belongs to the top ten. Another study also made use of these data, one on T cells of mothers and their children.

Specimen: blood. These receptors were obtained from a boy between 10 and 17 years old in good health. Both conserved end residues are part of each CDR3. D genes are given only for firm matches. Some rows have no size entry. The others give once, few or many, or a class for an expanded clone.

DNA: TGTGCCAGCAGTCCCCCTACCACCCGGGATGAGCAGTTCTTC
CDR3: CASSPPTTRDEQFF
size: -
D: -
J: TRBJ2-1
V: TRBV28

DNA: TGCGCCAGCAGCTTGTGGGGGAACACCGGGGAGCTGTTTTTT
CDR3: CASSLWGNTGELFF
size: -
D: -
J: TRBJ2-2
V: TRBV5-1

DNA: TGTGCCAGCAGCTTAAACGATCGAGGGGGCCAGAACACTGAAGCTTTCTTT
CDR3: CASSLNDRGGQNTEAFF
size: -
D: TRBD1
J: TRBJ1-1
V: TRBV7-9

DNA: TGTGCCACCTCCGGTCTTTTTACGAACACTGAAGCTTTCTTT
CDR3: CATSGLFTNTEAFF
size: -
D: -
J: TRBJ1-1
V: TRBV18

DNA: TGTGCCAGCAGTGAGGCTAGCGGGAACACCGGGGAGCTGTTTTTT
CDR3: CASSEASGNTGELFF
size: few
D: TRBD2
J: TRBJ2-2
V: TRBV2

DNA: TGTGCCAGCAGCTTTGGGTACCAAAGCACAGATACGCAGTATTTT
CDR3: CASSFGYQSTDTQYF
size: -
D: -
J: TRBJ2-3
V: TRBV7-2

DNA: TGTGCCAGCAGTTATAGGGGGCTAGGATCACCCCTCCACTTT
CDR3: CASSYRGLGSPLHF
size: -
D: TRBD1
J: TRBJ1-6
V: TRBV6-5

DNA: TGTGCCAGCAGCAAAAGGGGCGGACTAACCCCCTACGAGCAGTACTTC
CDR3: CASSKRGGLTPYEQYF
size: many
D: -
J: TRBJ2-7
V: TRBV21-1

DNA: TGTGCCAGCAGCGTACAGAACACAGATACGCAGTATTTT
CDR3: CASSVQNTDTQYF
size: -
D: -
J: TRBJ2-3
V: TRBV3-1

DNA: TGCGCCAGCAGCCAACTCGGAGCGTTAGGCACTGAAGCTTTCTTT
CDR3: CASSQLGALGTEAFF
size: few
D: -
J: TRBJ1-1
V: TRBV4-3

DNA: TGTGCCAGCAGTTCAGGGGGCAGAAGCACAGATACGCAGTATTTT
CDR3: CASSSGGRSTDTQYF
size: -
D: TRBD1
J: TRBJ2-3
V: TRBV6-2/TRBV6-3

DNA: TGCAGCGTTGAACTAGGGGATGGCTACACCTTC
CDR3: CSVELGDGYTF
size: -
D: -
J: TRBJ1-2
V: TRBV29-1

DNA: TGTGCCAGCAGCTTATGGATGGATACGCAGTATTTT
CDR3: CASSLWMDTQYF
size: few
D: -
J: TRBJ2-3
V: TRBV7-6

DNA: TGCGCCAGCAGCTTGGCGGGGGTCGATTACGAGCAGTACTTC
CDR3: CASSLAGVDYEQYF
size: -
D: -
J: TRBJ2-7
V: TRBV5-1

DNA: TGCGCCAGCAGCTGGGGAGAAATCACTAGCACAGATACGCAGTATTTT
CDR3: CASSWGEITSTDTQYF
size: many
D: -
J: TRBJ2-3
V: TRBV5-1

DNA: TGTGCCAGCAGTTTCTATTCTCGTTGCCCCTCCTACAATGAGCAGTTCTTC
CDR3: CASSFYSRCPSYNEQFF
size: -
D: -
J: TRBJ2-1
V: TRBV12-1

DNA: TGTGCCAGCAGTTTCCGGGCGGTTCAGTATTTT
CDR3: CASSFRAVQYF
size: -
D: -
J: TRBJ2-3
V: TRBV28

DNA: TGCAGTGCTAGGGGACAGGGGGGTATTGAGCAGTTCTTC
CDR3: CSARGQGGIEQFF
size: few
D: TRBD1
J: TRBJ2-1
V: TRBV20-1

DNA: TGTGCCTGGACTTATGGGACAGAGGGCAATGAGCAGTTCTTC
CDR3: CAWTYGTEGNEQFF
size: once
D: TRBD1
J: TRBJ2-1
V: TRBV30

DNA: TGCAGTGCTCGGGGACAGAGCTATGGCTACACCTTC
CDR3: CSARGQSYGYTF
size: -
D: TRBD1
J: TRBJ1-2
V: TRBV20-1

DNA: TGTGCCAGCAGTTCCGCGGGGGGCACGCATACGCAGTATTTT
CDR3: CASSSAGGTHTQYF
size: -
D: TRBD2
J: TRBJ2-3
V: TRBV27

DNA: TGTGCCAGCAGCCTCTCCGGGGGGCGGGAAAGGTACGAGCAGTACTTC
CDR3: CASSLSGGRERYEQYF
size: -
D: -
J: TRBJ2-7
V: TRBV7-9

DNA: TGTGCCAGCAGCCGGGACAGAAACTATGGCTACACCTTC
CDR3: CASSRDRNYGYTF
size: many
D: TRBD1
J: TRBJ1-2
V: TRBV7-2

DNA: TGCAGTGCGAGCGGTGTGGAGACCCAGTACTTC
CDR3: CSASGVETQYF
size: many
D: -
J: TRBJ2-5
V: TRBV20-1

DNA: TGCAGTGCTAGAGATCCAATATCTGTTGCACCCGAGCAGTTCTTC
CDR3: CSARDPISVAPEQFF
size: few
D: -
J: TRBJ2-1
V: TRBV20-1

DNA: TGTGCCAGCAACTACCCCGGGACAGAAACTGAAGCTTTCTTT
CDR3: CASNYPGTETEAFF
size: few
D: TRBD1
J: TRBJ1-1
V: TRBV7-2

DNA: TGTGCCAGCAGTCCGAACAGGGGGTTCTCCTACGAGCAGTACTTC
CDR3: CASSPNRGFSYEQYF
size: -
D: TRBD1
J: TRBJ2-7
V: TRBV27

DNA: TGCAGTGGACAGGGCCTCTATGGCTACACCTTC
CDR3: CSGQGLYGYTF
size: -
D: TRBD1
J: TRBJ1-2
V: TRBV20-1

DNA: TGCAGCGTTAATGGAGCGGGGGGGCTGGGGTACGAGCAGTACTTC
CDR3: CSVNGAGGLGYEQYF
size: -
D: TRBD2
J: TRBJ2-7
V: TRBV29-1

DNA: TGCGCCAGCAGCCATCCGTTGAACACTGAAGCTTTCTTT
CDR3: CASSHPLNTEAFF
size: many
D: -
J: TRBJ1-1
V: TRBV4-1

DNA: TGTGCCTGGAGCCTAGAACTTGGCAATGAGCAGTTCTTC
CDR3: CAWSLELGNEQFF
size: -
D: -
J: TRBJ2-1
V: TRBV30

DNA: TGTGCCAGCAGCGGTTCCCACAGGGGTGGGGCCCTATACGAGCAGTACTTC
CDR3: CASSGSHRGGALYEQYF
size: few
D: TRBD1
J: TRBJ2-7
V: TRBV7-9

DNA: TGTGCCAGCAGCTTAGGACAGTCCTGGGGGGATGAAAAACTGTTTTTT
CDR3: CASSLGQSWGDEKLFF
size: -
D: -
J: TRBJ1-4
V: TRBV7-6

DNA: TGTGCCTGGAGTAGGGTCGACGGGCAGCCCCAGCATTTT
CDR3: CAWSRVDGQPQHF
size: -
D: -
J: TRBJ1-5
V: TRBV30

DNA: TGCAGCGTCAGCTCCGGGACAGTGAACACCGGGGAGCTGTTTTTT
CDR3: CSVSSGTVNTGELFF
size: few
D: TRBD1
J: TRBJ2-2
V: TRBV29-1

DNA: TGCAGTGCCACGCCCTACTACGAGCAGTACTTC
CDR3: CSATPYYEQYF
size: -
D: -
J: TRBJ2-7
V: TRBV20-1

DNA: TGTGCCACTGGACAGCTCCAAGAGACCCAGTACTTC
CDR3: CATGQLQETQYF
size: -
D: -
J: TRBJ2-5
V: TRBV6-2/TRBV6-3

DNA: TGCGCCAGCAGCCAAGAGCTAGCGGGGGCTTCCTACGAGCAGTACTTC
CDR3: CASSQELAGASYEQYF
size: -
D: TRBD2
J: TRBJ2-7
V: TRBV4-1

DNA: TGCAGTGCTAGAGATCGTTGGAGGAACACTGAAGCTTTCTTT
CDR3: CSARDRWRNTEAFF
size: few
D: -
J: TRBJ1-1
V: TRBV20-1

DNA: TGTGCCAGCAGGGTAGAGGACCGCCTGTACCAAGAGACCCAGTACTTC
CDR3: CASRVEDRLYQETQYF
size: -
D: -
J: TRBJ2-5
V: TRBV12-3/TRBV12-4